One sample yielded the 29 T cell receptor beta chains listed below, sequenced in a study of lymphopenia after photon versus proton radiotherapy (dated 2019 in TCRdb). The receptor library was made with the immunoSEQ multiplex PCR assay. Imported from immuneACCESS, the table was reduced by TCRdb to in-frame sequences with V and J called. These copies leave out some clones; in studies compared against another copy, an unresolved V gene accounts for under half, and the cause of the remainder is not known. The sample table contains roughly 35,000 clones; only one count was recorded for more than 75% of them. The ten largest clones represent approximately 2.9% of the sample. The sequences come from peripheral blood, collected from a patient treated with photon-based radiotherapy. The receptors originated from a man in his fifties or sixties with gastric cancer.

This chain links TRBV7-9 with TRBJ2-7, with D possibly matching TRBD2 (6 bases). This CDR3 is built from 15 residues. The germline V and J ends were trimmed by 1 base and 7 bases, with 17 bases remaining between them. Per germline, CDR1 SEHNR and CDR2 FQNEAQ (reference sequence). CDR3 bases: TGTGCCAGCAGCTTAGGCGGGGCGCAGATGAGGGAGCAGTACTTC. The encoded protein is CASSLGGAQMREQYF.

This chain joins TRBV25-1 and TRBJ2-3; no reliable D call. Germline V gene lookup returns CDR1 MGHDK and CDR2 SYGVNS. V was clipped by 0 bases and J by 6 bases, with 16 bases between them. The length of the CDR3 is 16 residues. CDR3 nucleotide sequence: TGTGCCAGCAGTGAATATGGGGTCCTTGGCAAGGATACGCAGTATTTT. Translation: CASSEYGVLGKDTQYF.

This clone appeared a few times. This chain uses TRBV6-6 with TRBJ2-1; 11 positions match TRBD2. J lost 5 bases, V lost 7 bases, and 4 bases had no gene match. Germline V CDR1 and CDR2: MNHNY, SVGAGI (reference sequence). The CDR3 is 14 residues long. CDR3 sequence: CASTGLAGDNEQFF. For the CDR3, the DNA is TGTGCCAGCACTGGACTAGCGGGTGACAATGAGCAGTTCTTC.

The rearrangement links TRBV27 to TRBJ2-3; D gene ambiguous. V dropped 2 bases and J dropped 0 bases, with 6 bases sitting between them. The CDR3 has 14 amino acids. The germline V gene encodes CDR1 MNHEY and CDR2 SMNVEV (reference sequence). CDR3 amino acids: CASSLAASTDTQYF. CDR3 DNA: TGTGCCAGCAGTTTAGCGGCTAGCACAGATACGCAGTATTTT.

The rearrangement uses TRBV11-3 and TRBJ2-3; D may be TRBD2 (6 bases). Germline V CDR1 and CDR2: SGHNT, YENEEA. Trimming removed 4 bases from V and 2 bases from J, with 13 bases in between. This CDR3 region has 15 residues. This CDR3 is CASSSQTDYTDTQYF. CDR3 coding DNA: TGTGCCAGCAGCTCTCAAACGGACTACACAGATACGCAGTATTTT.

This sequence joins TRBV19 and TRBJ1-5; maybe TRBD1 (5 bases). V gave up 6 bases and J gave up 3 bases, with 18 bases separating them. Germline assignment: CDR1 LNHDA and CDR2 SQIVND (reference sequence). The CDR3 spans 16 residues. As DNA, the CDR3 is TGTGCCAGTAGGCCAGGGCGGAGGGTGGCCAATCAGCCCCAGCATTTT. Translation: CASRPGRRVANQPQHF.

The chain recombines TRBV7-2 with TRBJ1-1; the match to TRBD1 covers 7 bases. V lost 1 base and J lost 2; bases outside the gene matches: 4. Looked up from germline, CDR1 is SGHTA and CDR2 is FQGNSA. The CDR3 loop spans 15 amino acids. CDR3 sequence: CASSLETGSNTEAFF. CDR3 coding DNA: TGTGCCAGCAGCTTAGAGACAGGGTCAAACACTGAAGCTTTCTTT.

The genes are TRBV7-2 and TRBJ2-3; the D gene is possibly TRBD2 (7 bases). This CDR3 region has 15 residues. CDR1 is SGHTA and CDR2 is FQGNSA in the germline V gene. Trimming removed 5 bases at V and 3 bases at J, with 15 bases between. CDR3 sequence: CASSRGGSGTDTQYF. The CDR3 region has the DNA TGTGCCAGCAGCCGAGGGGGTAGCGGGACAGATACGCAGTATTTT.

The chain couples TRBV27 to TRBJ2-1; TRBD1 matches 9 bases. Per the germline V gene, CDR1 is MNHEY and CDR2 is SMNVEV (reference sequence). The trim removed 5 bases at V and 2 bases at J, leaving 10 bases unmatched. This CDR3 is built from 17 residues. The CDR3 coding sequence is TGTGCCAGCAGTCTTTCGTCCCGGACAGGGGCCTACAATGAGCAGTTCTTC. The encoded protein is CASSLSSRTGAYNEQFF.

The chain is built from TRBV2 and TRBJ2-5, with D unclear. V shed 8 bases and J shed 5 bases, with 12 bases lying between them. This CDR3 spans 12 amino acids. Germline CDR1 is SNHLY and CDR2 is FYNNEI. CDR3 protein: CASSQSMETQYF. The CDR3 DNA reads TGTGCCAGCTCCCAGTCGATGGAGACCCAGTACTTC.

This clone was observed once. The rearrangement joins TRBV9 to TRBJ2-2, with 8 bases that match TRBD2. Trimming took 5 bases from V and 2 from J; bases not matched to a gene: 5. This CDR3 is 15 amino acids long. The V gene's germline CDR1 is SGDLS and CDR2 YYNGEE. Here the CDR3 reads CASSEREGNTGELFF. The CDR3 DNA reads as TGTGCCAGCAGTGAACGGGAGGGTAACACCGGGGAGCTGTTTTTT.

The J gene is TRBJ2-2, the V gene TRBV27; D is undetermined. Trimming cost V 6 bases and J 5 bases, with 13 bases left between them. Germline V gene sequence: CDR1 MNHEY, CDR2 SMNVEV (reference sequence). The CDR3 totals 14 residues. The CDR3, as DNA: TGTGCCAGCAGCCGGCTTAGGCGGACCGGGGAGCTGTTTTTT. Translating it yields CASSRLRRTGELFF.

The chain links TRBV2 to TRBJ2-3; 10 nucleotides line up with TRBD1. Germline lookup yields CDR1 SNHLY and CDR2 FYNNEI. There are 14 residues in the CDR3. The ends lost 5 bases at V and 5 bases at J; junction bases unmatched: 4. The CDR3 region is CASSRQGAGDTQYF. DNA for the CDR3: TGTGCCAGCAGTCGACAGGGGGCCGGAGATACGCAGTATTTT.

This clone has just one count. This chain links TRBV5-1 with TRBJ1-2; D is ambiguous. This CDR3 is 15 amino acids long. Germline V CDR1 and CDR2: SGHRS, YFSETQ. Trimming cost V 0 bases and J 4 bases, with 13 bases left between them. The CDR3 loop reads CASSLGAELSYGYTF. The CDR3 nucleotides are TGCGCCAGCAGCTTGGGTGCGGAGTTATCCTATGGCTACACCTTC. The full variable domain, rest sourced from reference TRBV5-1 and TRBJ1-2, is KAGVTQTPRYLIKTRGQQVTLSCSPISGHRSVSWYQQTPGQGLQFLFEYFSETQRNKGNFPGRFSGRQFSNSRSEMNVSTLELGDSALYLCASSLGAELSYGYTFGSGTRLTVV.

The CDR3 loop reads CASSQENDPYNEQFF. CDR3 nucleotides: TGTGCCAGCAGCCAAGAGAACGACCCCTACAATGAGCAGTTCTTC. The V and J genes are TRBV14 and TRBJ2-1, with D uncertain. CDR1 and CDR2 from the germline V gene are SGHDN and FVKESK. The V end lost 0 bases, the J end lost 2 bases, and 8 bases lay between the germline ends. The CDR3 totals 15 residues.

The rearrangement uses TRBV4-2 and TRBJ2-5, with 9 bases matching TRBD2. This CDR3 has 15 residues. From germline, CDR1 is LGHNA and CDR2 YNFKEQ. Trimming removed 4 bases from V and 5 bases from J; junction bases left unmatched: 8. The CDR3 DNA sequence: TGTGCCAGCAGCCTAATAGCGGGAGCTTCGGAGACCCAGTACTTC. This codes for CASSLIAGASETQYF.

The V call is TRBV29-1, the J call TRBJ1-1; D is possibly TRBD1 (6 bases). V was clipped by 7 bases and J by 6 bases, with 18 bases between them. CDR1 and CDR2 (germline): SQVTM, ANQGSEA. This CDR3 is 13 amino acids long. CDR3 amino acids: CSGSWGTYPEAFF. Written as DNA, the CDR3 is TGCAGCGGCTCGTGGGGGACATACCCTGAAGCTTTCTTT.

The chain is built from TRBV28 and TRBJ1-1; perhaps TRBD1 as D (6 bases). This CDR3 is 15 amino acids long. Looked up from germline, CDR1 is MDHEN and CDR2 is SYDVKM. V was trimmed by 2 bases and J by 8 bases, leaving 18 bases between them. Written as DNA, the CDR3 is TGTGCCAGCAGTTTAAGCCCCCTACAGGGTCGAGAAGCTTTCTTT. It is translated as CASSLSPLQGREAFF.

V gene TRBV6-6 combines with J gene TRBJ2-1, with 7 bases fitting TRBD2. CDR1 is MNHNY, CDR2 SVGAGI, per germline (reference sequence). The CDR3 length is 15 residues. With V trimmed by 4 bases and J by 5 bases, 8 bases remained unmatched. CDR3 loop: CASSFPETSHNEQFF. Here the CDR3 DNA reads TGTGCCAGCAGTTTCCCAGAGACTAGCCACAATGAGCAGTTCTTC.

The genes are TRBV5-1 and TRBJ2-1; 7 bases map to TRBD2. The length of the CDR3 is 16 residues. Trimming took 1 base from V and 3 from J; bases not matched to a gene: 7. Germline V gives CDR1 SGHRS, CDR2 YFSETQ. This CDR3 reads CASSLLGPGGYNEQFF. Here the CDR3 DNA reads TGCGCCAGCAGCTTGTTAGGTCCGGGAGGCTACAATGAGCAGTTCTTC.

CDR3 sequence reads: CASSLPPNTDTQYF. The CDR3, as DNA: TGTGCCAGCAGCTTACCCCCCAACACAGATACGCAGTATTTT. The chain employs TRBV7-2 and TRBJ2-3; no clear D. V lost 2 bases, J lost 2 bases, and 8 bases lay in between. Germline V lookup: CDR1 SGHTA, CDR2 FQGNSA. CDR3 length: 14 residues.

This chain links TRBV5-8 with TRBJ2-5; 9 bases are a match to TRBD1. Per germline, CDR1 SGHTS and CDR2 YDEGEE. J lost 4 bases, V lost 3 bases, and 10 bases had no gene match. CDR3 length: 16 amino acids. The CDR3 DNA sequence: TGTGCCAGCAGCTCCGTCCCGGGACAGGGAAGAGAGACCCAGTACTTC. Its translation: CASSSVPGQGRETQYF.

The rearrangement uses TRBV6-5 and TRBJ1-6, with 11 bases lining up with TRBD1. Germline-derived CDR1 and CDR2 are MNHEY and SVGAGI. The J segment lost 9 bases and the V segment lost 9 bases, leaving 10 bases of the junction unmatched. CDR3 length equals 15 residues. The CDR3: CASKPGQGESSPLHF. The CDR3 bases are TGTGCCAGTAAACCGGGACAGGGGGAATCTTCACCCCTCCACTTT.

The chain has TRBV10-3 and TRBJ2-1; tentatively, D is TRBD2 (7 bases). The CDR3 sequence is 14 residues long. Trimming removed 8 bases from V and 6 bases from J, with 17 bases in between. The germline V gene has CDR1 ENHRY and CDR2 SYGVKD. This CDR3 reads CAIARGALSNEQFF. The CDR3, as DNA: TGTGCCATCGCCCGGGGGGCGCTTTCCAATGAGCAGTTCTTC.

This clone has only a few counts. The chain links TRBV5-1 to TRBJ2-1; 7 bases map to TRBD2. V was pared by 4 bases and J by 4 bases, with 14 bases of the junction left unmatched. The CDR3 covers 17 residues. The germline CDR1 and CDR2 sequences are SGHRS and YFSETQ. CDR3 protein: CASSLGLPGLYYNEQFF. As DNA, the CDR3 is TGCGCCAGCAGCCTAGGTTTACCGGGACTATATTACAATGAGCAGTTCTTC.

V is TRBV10-1 and J is TRBJ2-3, with D possibly TRBD1 on 5 matching bases. The CDR3 extends over 12 amino acids. Germline V lookup: CDR1 WNHNN, CDR2 SYGVQD (reference sequence). The V end was cut by 6 bases, the J end by 7 bases, with 11 bases between. CDR3 residues: CASSVDSYTQYF. Written as DNA, the CDR3 is TGCGCCAGCAGCGTTGACAGTTATACGCAGTATTTT.

The chain carries TRBV30 and TRBJ1-2, with D uncertain. This CDR3 is 12 amino acids long. Germline V lookup: CDR1 GTSNPN, CDR2 SVGIG (reference sequence). The ends were cut back, 5 bases at V and 2 bases at J, with 9 bases in the middle. CDR3 loop: CAWRKRNYGYTF. CDR3 nucleotides: TGTGCCTGGCGTAAGAGGAACTATGGCTACACCTTC.

J is TRBJ1-1 and V is TRBV10-3, with D uncertain. V lost 4 bases and J lost 4, with 13 bases in between. The CDR3 covers 14 residues. Per germline, CDR1 ENHRY and CDR2 SYGVKD. CDR3: CAISGPMGSTEAFF. Here the CDR3 DNA reads TGTGCCATCAGTGGCCCCATGGGGAGCACTGAAGCTTTCTTT.

The rearrangement joins TRBV19 to TRBJ2-1, with 15 bases that match TRBD2. Germline-derived CDR1 and CDR2 are LNHDA and SQIVND (reference sequence). Losses at the gene ends were 7 bases for V and 5 bases for J; bases not matched to a gene: 9. This CDR3 is 17 amino acids long. CDR3 nucleotides: TGTGCCAGTACCGCGGGACTAGCGGGAGGAGGTGACAATGAGCAGTTCTTC. This sequence encodes CASTAGLAGGGDNEQFF. Complete variable domain (other parts from reference TRBV19 and TRBJ2-1): DGGITQSPKYLFRKEGQNVTLSCEQNLNHDAMYWYRQDPGQGLRLIYYSQIVNDFQKGDIAEGYSVSREKKESFPLTVTSAQKNPTAFYLCASTAGLAGGGDNEQFFGPGTRLTVL.